This TCR beta chain was obtained from a study of cytomegalovirus exposure and HLA in healthy donors listed by TCRdb under 2017. For the study in its entirety: An earlier analysis of several hundred of the donors reported approximately 270 Gb of sequence data and 117 million unique TCR beta sequences from some 180 million T cells. An early release covering about 600 HLA-typed donors comprised approximately 290 gigabases of sequencing data and approximately 85 million unique TCR sequences. Of the 300 to 500 genotyped donors, 75% to 85% were placed in the genetic ancestry cluster associated with self-reported Caucasian donors. The study aimed to test whether cataloging public T cell receptors could reveal signatures of past pathogen exposure. The study used immunosequencing to profile the T cell repertoires of 600 to 850 subjects and linked those repertoires to cytomegalovirus serostatus. A separate validation cohort of 100 to 150 different subjects was used in addition to the 666-subject first cohort. To predict cytomegalovirus infection status, the study combined high-throughput TCR immunosequencing, statistical association of individual TCRs with disease status, and machine learning. A later analysis re-analyzed previously published TCR beta repertoires from several hundred donors and added high-resolution HLA genotyping to study TCR occurrence patterns. Rather than drawing on any new phenotypic data, the later analysis identified candidate immune exposures from TCR beta sequences and the way those sequences occurred across donors. An earlier analysis of approximately 630 of the donors applied high-throughput TCR beta sequencing to assess whether each TCR beta V gene segment acted as functional or pseudogenic. Donor age, sex, ethnicity and CMV serostatus were collected together with the repertoire data. In a later genetic analysis, genome-wide SNP genotypes for about three fifths of the roughly 670 donors were used, and that subset was treated as a discovery cohort. Every discovery cohort repertoire had been produced on one sequencing platform. HLA typing covered class I and class II loci at four-digit resolution. The number of typed donors differed by locus: about 620-630 for A, B, C, DRB1 and DQB1; roughly 510 for DQA1; 606 for DPA1; and around 490 for DPB1. A handful of DR-DQ haplotypes were handled as single units for association and clustering because linkage in the cohort was strong. Across approximately 420 genotyped donors of the cohort, an average of approximately 220,000 unique TCR beta nucleotide sequences per donor were sequenced, and roughly 20% of those sequences were non-productive. The investigation overall reported the following: The study gave a list of about 170 TCR beta chains associated with cytomegalovirus. In this cohort, only TCR beta chains were sequenced, and detectable features were limited by the absence of alpha or paired-chain data. Because HLA typing was missing for some donors at each locus, association tests included only the typed subset. For the cohort, immune exposure information was limited to CMV serostatus. Because the 87-base-pair reads could not distinguish some IMGT-functional V segments, including TRBV6-2 and TRBV6-3, those segments were excluded. In an earlier analysis of fewer than 750 of the donors, most TCR beta V segments were observed in productive rearrangements about 90% or about 30% of the time, broadly matching IMGT annotations. In a later genetic analysis, fewer N-insertions in productive TCRs were reported among donors in an Asian-associated ancestry cluster than the roughly 700-donor mean. When HLA alleles, especially DR and DQ, strongly co-occurred, attributing TCR associations to individual alleles was difficult. A cluster of highly shared sequence variants was judged likely to represent a technical artifact of the sequencing pipeline. A later analysis found that HLA-associated TCR beta chains were more clonally expanded and had lower generation probabilities than equally common non-associated chains. A later genetic analysis associated a missense DCLRE1C variant with V-gene and J-gene trimming of TCR beta chains, and an independent cohort replicated the association. According to a later analysis, most CMV-associated TCR beta chains appeared to be HLA-restricted, and the HLA associations seemed to be driven largely by CMV exposure. A further reported finding was that TCR beta sequences accurately predicted the HLA-A and HLA-B alleles for most subjects in the first cohort. Most TCR sequences were observed very rarely across donors, whereas some public TCRs were present in many individuals. A few of the identified cytomegalovirus-associated TCR beta chains were confirmed in vitro to be specific for cytomegalovirus antigens. Presence/absence analyses assumed roughly uniform sequencing depth across donors, an assumption that may not hold. In a later analysis, several top co-occurrence clusters were reported to appear linked to parvovirus B19, influenza, CMV and Epstein-Barr virus. In a later analysis, around 17,000 TCR beta sequences were associated with specific HLA alleles at a false discovery rate of 0.05. Because counts were too low, seventeen rarely observed V segments, including chromosome 9 orphons, were excluded from the earlier analysis of fewer than 650 of the donors. According to the authors, the approach could potentially be generalized to other disease states and immunological phenotypes. Correlated functional status among segregating V segments might be attributable to linkage disequilibrium, but an unknown experimental factor could not be ruled out. In a later analysis, TCR association rates were found to vary across HLA loci, with the most associated TCRs seen for DRB1 alleles and the fewest for HLA-C alleles. The classifier was reported to diagnose cytomegalovirus status with high specificity and sensitivity in both the original cohort and the validation cohort.

The library was made by the immunoSEQ multiplex PCR assay. The multiplex PCR relied on a mix of 60 forward primers for TCR Vbeta segments and 13 reverse primers for TCR Jbeta segments. Amplification of the CDR3 region of rearranged TCR beta genes was performed with a multiplex PCR assay on genomic DNA. The amplified TCR beta libraries were sequenced on the Illumina HiSeq System as 87-base-pair reads. As for the original processing: Across the 700 or so repertoires, a later analysis counted roughly 77 million unique TCR beta chains, roughly 11 million of which were shared by at least two donors. Raw reads were error-corrected and collapsed into unique sequences by a nearest-neighbor algorithm in which closely related sequences were merged to remove PCR and sequencing errors. CDR3 sequences were aligned to IMGT reference sequences to assign V, D and J gene segments. For a sequence to be retained, at least a six-nucleotide match to both a V gene segment and a J gene segment was required. Rearrangements were called productive when the CDR3 lacked stop codons and stayed in frame with V and J; all others were non-productive. CDR3 was defined by IMGT convention, running from the second conserved V-encoded cysteine to the conserved J-encoded phenylalanine. Sequences without an unambiguous match to a single V gene segment were excluded from the earlier analysis of 450 to 650 of the donors. In an earlier analysis of approximately 590 of the donors, a V segment was called functional when productive rearrangements were above 56.7%, and segregating when the standard deviation between donors exceeded 5%. A statistical classification framework was built for diagnosing cytomegalovirus status from the catalog of TCR beta chain sequences. V and J gene assignment, in a later analysis, came from comparing TCR nucleotide sequences with IMGT/GENE-DB human TR gene sequences. Using the TCRdist pipeline, a later analysis assigned CDR3 sequences along with most-parsimonious VDJ recombination scenarios. In a later analysis, each TCR beta chain was defined by its CDR3 amino acid sequence together with its V-gene family, and reads without a unique V-gene family were excluded. As a way to deal with suspected cross-contamination and a sequencing artifact, a later analysis dropped hundreds of nucleotide sequences that were highly shared and had low generation probability. In a later analysis, a clonal expansion index was calculated for each public chain from normalized within-repertoire ranks of inferred template counts. A later analysis computed generation probabilities with a VDJ recombination model fitted to out-of-frame rearrangements, and checked the results against IGoR. In a later analysis, hypergeometric tests were used to score TCR-TCR, TCR-HLA and TCR-CMV co-occurrence, with a repertoire-size bias correction applied to TCR pairs. False discovery rates were estimated in a later analysis by permuting HLA or CMV assignments 20 times. In a later analysis, co-occurring TCRs were grouped with DBSCAN, and TCRdist sequence similarity was added when clustering was performed within HLA-allele-positive subsets. Repertoires with fewer than 30,000 or more than 120,000 public chains, plus five repertoires with anomalous nucleotide sharing, were excluded from co-occurrence clustering. What TCRdb holds here is the immuneACCESS table cut down to in-frame rearrangements. Part of the clones is not present; checked against another copy, under half of the missing clones reflect an unresolved V gene, and the others are unexplained. D and trimming were read from the DNA, whereas the V and J calls and clone size are those reported in that table. The table for this sample lists 100,000 to 140,000 clones; around 78% of them were counted only once. 7.8% of the sample goes to the ten largest clones.

The cohort consisted of hundreds of healthy bone marrow donors. All cohort members were sampled while nominally healthy, although unrecorded immune exposures were likely present. The donor was CMV seronegative and was included in the group of about 350 seronegative cohort members. A peripheral blood sample was collected from each donor, and TCR beta sequencing was performed on peripheral blood mononuclear cells. The Qiagen DNeasy Blood Extraction Kit was used to extract genomic DNA from the blood cell samples. Reading the germline V gene gives CDR1 SGHAT and CDR2 FQNNGV. Clipping removes 6 bases from V and 4 bases from J, with 4 as the unmatched junction base count. Taken from cysteine to phenylalanine, the CDR3 has 14 residues. The entry retains the CDR3 DNA only, 42 bases that are in frame from base 1. A note on this clone: Its recognized antigen is unknown. No much larger clone exists at a distance of one base, and base qualities are not known.

This chain is built from TRBV11-2 and TRBJ2-1, with TRBD2 matching 9 junction bases. The receptor's source is a man aged 25-45 years in good health and CMV-seronegative. The sample comprised PBMCs. The CDR3 sequence is CASRQLAGYNEQFF. The nucleotide sequence reads as follows: TGTGCCAGCAGACAACTAGCGGGTTACAATGAGCAGTTCTTC. The entire variable domain, with the stretches around the CDR3 drawn from the reference TRBV11-2 and TRBJ2-1 proteins, is EAGVAQSPRYKIIEKRQSVAFWCNPISGHATLYWYQQILGQGPKLLIQFQNNGVVDDSQLPKDRFSAERLKGVDSTLKIQPAKLEDSAVYLCASRQLAGYNEQFFGPGTRLTVL.